A selection of T cell receptor beta chains follows, all from one sample in a study of OX40 agonist ivuxolimab in advanced cancers. This table comes from immunoSEQ multiplex PCR, and its TCRdb copy is limited to in-frame clones, with some not included. This sample has 70,000 or so clones, with roughly 85% found just once. The sequencing used CD4+ or CD8+ T cells sorted from blood, collected in a trial of the OX40 agonist ivuxolimab. These receptors all come from an adult with an advanced solid tumor such as melanoma, head and neck, liver or kidney cancer. Each CDR3 is given with its conserved first and last residue.

TRBV28 | CASRAGGYTGELFF
TRBV15 | CATSRDLQAYEQYF
TRBV7-2 | CASSYGGEQFF
TRBV5-1 | CASSMQGSETQYF
TRBV6-5 | CASSPTSPSYNEQFF
TRBV7-2 | CASRGTGDKTQYF
TRBV19 | CASSIGTNQGTQYF
TRBV30 | CAIRDSLVVNTGELFF
TRBV20-1 | CSASRNTEAFF
TRBV5-4 | CASSLYGTGYTGELFF
TRBV4-3 | CASSQVFGGLGEKLFF
TRBV7-2 | CASSLARTRGPDTQYF
TRBV11-2 | CASSLADRVTGELFF
TRBV7-2 | CASSRPPYEQYF
TRBV7-9 | CASSASGGRIADTQYF
TRBV6-1 | CASTRTGGRETQYF
TRBV4-2 | CASSLRPTNEQFF
TRBV7-9 | CASSYMGRLDEQYF
TRBV29-1 | CSGGTGYEQYF
TRBV11-3 | CASSPGQGASGELFF
TRBV5-5 | CASSLMVKGTEAFF
TRBV4-2 | CASSHAGTGAGNTIYF
TRBV7-8 | CASSTGSRTGGNEQFF
TRBV18 | CASSSDRVRGYEQYF